A selection of T cell receptor beta chains follows, all from one sample in a study of T cell repertoires in cytomegalovirus infection. TCRdb re-derived calls from the reads in MiXCR, one entry per CDR3 protein. The sample includes around 280,000 distinct CDR3 sequences, around 9.1% of them seen just once. Sequences were obtained from PBMCs. The source is a human donor in good health (CMV status not recorded). Some clones in this sample may be carry-over from other donors' samples. Both conserved end residues are part of each CDR3. The D gene is left open where the match is weak. Rows may omit the clone size; those that give it use once, few, many or a size class.

V gene	clone size	D gene	J gene	CDR3 DNA	CDR3 protein
TRBV5-4	many	TRBD2	TRBJ2-2	TGTGCCAGCAGCGGAGCTAGCGGGGGGGCCGGGGAGCTGTTTTTT	CASSGASGGAGELFF
TRBV7-2	many	-	TRBJ2-5	TGTGCCAGCAGCTTATACGGGGCCGGGGAGACCCAGTACTTC	CASSLYGAGETQYF
TRBV5-6	once	-	TRBJ1-6	TGTGCCAGCAGCTTGAGGGTAAATTCACCCCTCCACTTT	CASSLRVNSPLHF
TRBV7-2	many	TRBD1	TRBJ2-5	TGTGCCAGCAGCTCGGGCCGGGGACAGGGAGAGACCCAGTACTTC	CASSSGRGQGETQYF
TRBV11-2	many	TRBD1	TRBJ1-3	TGTGCCAGCAGCCGAGGGGGCGGCGGCTCTGGAAACACCATATATTTT	CASSRGGGGSGNTIYF
TRBV29-1	many	-	TRBJ1-2	TGCAGCGTCAGGGACACCTTCTATGGCTACACCTTC	CSVRDTFYGYTF
TRBV6-2/TRBV6-3	many	TRBD2	TRBJ2-1	TGTGCCAGCAGTTACCCCGCGACTAGCGTGAATGAGCAGTTCTTC	CASSYPATSVNEQFF
TRBV7-7	many	TRBD2	TRBJ2-1	TGCCCCTGGATGTTAAGCGGGGGAGGTTCCTACAATGAGCAGTTCTTC	CPWMLSGGGSYNEQFF
TRBV20-1	-	-	TRBJ2-2	TGCAGTGCTAGTGCTCTAGGAAACACCGGGGAGCTGTTTTTT	CSASALGNTGELFF
TRBV7-8	many	-	TRBJ2-5	TGTGCCAGCAGCTTAGTAGGGTCGCTAGGGGAGACCCAGTACTTC	CASSLVGSLGETQYF
TRBV28	many	-	TRBJ1-5	TGTGCCAGCAGGACACAAGGGCAGGGCAATCAGCCCCAGCATTTT	CASRTQGQGNQPQHF
TRBV10-3	few	-	TRBJ1-2	TGTGCCATCAAGGGGAGGGCTGGCTACACCTTC	CAIKGRAGYTF
TRBV10-3	-	-	TRBJ1-5	TGTGCCATCAGTGAGTCGACGAAGGGAAGGCGTCAGCCCCAGCATTTT	CAISESTKGRRQPQHF
TRBV29-1	many	TRBD1	TRBJ2-3	TGCAGCGTTGAAGAGAAGGGGGCTGGGACAGATACGCAGTATTTT	CSVEEKGAGTDTQYF
TRBV7-2	many	TRBD2	TRBJ2-1	TGTGCCAGCAGCTCCACTAGCGGGGGGGCCGGGAGGGAGCAGTTCTTC	CASSSTSGGAGREQFF
TRBV12-3/TRBV12-4	-	-	TRBJ1-3	TGTGCCAGCAGTTTTGACAGGCTAGACACCATATATTTT	CASSFDRLDTIYF
TRBV20-1	many	-	TRBJ2-7	TGCAGTGCTAGAAGGGATGGAGCACTCTACGAGCAGTACTTC	CSARRDGALYEQYF
TRBV20-1	-	-	TRBJ2-5	TGCAGTGCTCTCCGGGACCCCCAAGAGACCCAGTACTTC	CSALRDPQETQYF
TRBV15	many	-	TRBJ1-2	TGTGCCACCAGCAGAGATTTAGAAGGCTACACCTTC	CATSRDLEGYTF
TRBV20-1	few	-	TRBJ2-2	TGCAGTGCCGCTACGAGGACCGGGGAGCTGTTTTTT	CSAATRTGELFF
TRBV9	many	-	TRBJ2-1	TGTGCCAGCAGCGTATACGAGAGCTCCTACAATGAGCAGTTCTTC	CASSVYESSYNEQFF
TRBV28	many	-	TRBJ1-2	TGTGCCAGCATAGGCGGGGGCGGCTATGGCTACACCTTC	CASIGGGGYGYTF
TRBV10-3	many	TRBD1	TRBJ2-1	TGTGCCATCTTGAGTCGCCGGGACAGAGGGGTCAATGAGCAGTTCTTC	CAILSRRDRGVNEQFF
TRBV6-1	many	TRBD1	TRBJ2-1	TGTGCCAGCAGACCCGGGACAGAGTCCTACAATGAGCAGTTCTTC	CASRPGTESYNEQFF
TRBV7-2	many	-	TRBJ1-1	TGTGCCAGCAGCGCCCGACAGGTGCAGAACACTGAAGCTTTCTTT	CASSARQVQNTEAFF
TRBV29-1	-	TRBD2	TRBJ2-2	TGCAGCGCCTCCCCCGGGGGGGTGGAGCTGTTTTTT	CSASPGGVELFF
TRBV28	many	TRBD1	TRBJ1-2	TGTGCCAGCACCGAGGGGGCTGGTTATGGCTACACCTTC	CASTEGAGYGYTF
TRBV29-1	many	-	TRBJ1-2	TGCAGCGCCCCGGCACCTAGGGGCAGCTACTATGGCTACACCTTC	CSAPAPRGSYYGYTF
TRBV4-1	many	-	TRBJ2-3	TGCGCCAGCAGCCAAGATCCCGCAGGGATGACGACAGATACGCAGTATTTT	CASSQDPAGMTTDTQYF
TRBV20-1	-	-	TRBJ2-6	TGCAGTGCTAGACAGGGGACTGGGGCCAACGTCCTGACTTTC	CSARQGTGANVLTF
TRBV18	few	-	TRBJ1-6	TGTGCCAGCTTCCGGGACTATAATTCACCCCTCCACTTT	CASFRDYNSPLHF
TRBV20-1	-	TRBD1	TRBJ1-2	TGCAGTGCTAGAGACCGGGACAGATCTAACTATGGCTACACCTTC	CSARDRDRSNYGYTF
TRBV10-3	-	-	TRBJ2-3	TGTGCCATCAGTGGTAGGGGAGATACGCAGTATTTT	CAISGRGDTQYF
TRBV28	many	-	TRBJ2-3	TGTGCCAGCACCCCACCCCTACCGACGGGAAGGGATACGCAGTATTTT	CASTPPLPTGRDTQYF
TRBV20-1	few	TRBD2	TRBJ2-7	TGCAGTGCTAGGCCCGGGACTAGCGCCTACGAGCAGTACTTC	CSARPGTSAYEQYF
TRBV7-2	many	-	TRBJ1-3	TGTGCCAGCAGCTTACCCTGGACTGGGGGAAACACCATATATTTT	CASSLPWTGGNTIYF
TRBV28	-	-	TRBJ2-2	TGTGCCAGCGGGGGAGGGGGCACCGGGGAGCTGTTTTTT	CASGGGGTGELFF
TRBV19	-	-	TRBJ2-5	TGTGCGACAGAGACCCAGTACTTC	CATETQYF
TRBV6-5	few	-	TRBJ2-2	TGTGCCAGCAGCCTAGGAGTTGCGAACACCGGGGAGCTGTTTTTT	CASSLGVANTGELFF
TRBV4-3	-	-	TRBJ1-5	TGCGCCAGCAGCCAAGTTCCAGGGAACAATCAGCCCCAGCATTTT	CASSQVPGNNQPQHF
TRBV20-1	many	-	TRBJ1-6	TGCAGTGCTAACCCTGGACAGACTTATAATTCACCCCTCCACTTT	CSANPGQTYNSPLHF
TRBV27	many	-	TRBJ1-2	TGTGCCAGCTATCCTAGGGGTGGTCGGAAGACGACTAACTATGGCTACACCTTC	CASYPRGGRKTTNYGYTF
TRBV12-3/TRBV12-4	many	-	TRBJ1-2	TGTGCCAGCAGCGGGCCCAACTATGGCTACACCTTC	CASSGPNYGYTF
TRBV5-6	many	-	TRBJ1-4	TGTGCCAGCAGCTTGGGAGGTGAAAAACTGTTTTTT	CASSLGGEKLFF
TRBV12-3/TRBV12-4	-	-	TRBJ1-1	TGTGCCAGCACCTTACAGGGGAACACTGAAGCTTTCTTT	CASTLQGNTEAFF
TRBV10-1	-	-	TRBJ1-4	TGCGCCAGCAGTGAGGGACAGCCTAATGAAAAACTGTTTTTT	CASSEGQPNEKLFF
TRBV20-1	many	TRBD2	TRBJ2-5	TGCAGTGCCCTGGGACTAGCGAGACAAGAGACCCAGTACTTC	CSALGLARQETQYF
TRBV20-1	few	TRBD1	TRBJ1-2	TGCAGTGCTCGGACAGGGGTTAGCTACACCTTC	CSARTGVSYTF
TRBV7-2	many	TRBD1	TRBJ2-5	TGTGCCAGCAGCCACAGGGGGCTCTCGGAGACCCAGTACTTC	CASSHRGLSETQYF
TRBV6-6	many	TRBD2	TRBJ2-1	TGTGCCAGCACCTGGACTAGCGGGGGCCCCTACAATGAGCAGTTCTTC	CASTWTSGGPYNEQFF
TRBV6-2/TRBV6-3	few	-	TRBJ2-3	TGTGCCAGCAGGCGGGACTGGGGCGATACGCAGTATTTT	CASRRDWGDTQYF
TRBV7-2	many	-	TRBJ2-7	TGTGCCAGCAGCTTAGTTCGGCAGGTCGGACTCACCTACGAGCAGTACTTC	CASSLVRQVGLTYEQYF
TRBV12-3/TRBV12-4	many	-	TRBJ2-1	TGTGCCAGCACCGACCGGGGGGCGTACAATGAGCAGTTCTTC	CASTDRGAYNEQFF
TRBV20-1	many	-	TRBJ2-5	TGCAGTGCTAGAGACCAGACCCCAAGACGGGAGACCCAGTACTTC	CSARDQTPRRETQYF
TRBV2	-	-	TRBJ1-5	TGTGCCAGCGTCCCGCAGGCTAATCAGCCCCAGCATTTT	CASVPQANQPQHF
TRBV7-9	-	-	TRBJ1-3	TGTGCCAGCAGCCCGGAACGCCCCTTGTCTGGAAACACCATATATTTT	CASSPERPLSGNTIYF
TRBV7-6	many	-	TRBJ2-3	TGTGCCAGCAGCTCGAAAATGCACTCGGCCCCATTCACAGATACGCAGTATTTT	CASSSKMHSAPFTDTQYF
TRBV15	few	-	TRBJ2-1	TGTGCCACCAGCCAGGGTTACAATGAGCAGTTCTTC	CATSQGYNEQFF
TRBV27	many	TRBD1	TRBJ2-3	TGTGCCAGCAGTTTCCCCGGGACAGTAGATACGCAGTATTTT	CASSFPGTVDTQYF